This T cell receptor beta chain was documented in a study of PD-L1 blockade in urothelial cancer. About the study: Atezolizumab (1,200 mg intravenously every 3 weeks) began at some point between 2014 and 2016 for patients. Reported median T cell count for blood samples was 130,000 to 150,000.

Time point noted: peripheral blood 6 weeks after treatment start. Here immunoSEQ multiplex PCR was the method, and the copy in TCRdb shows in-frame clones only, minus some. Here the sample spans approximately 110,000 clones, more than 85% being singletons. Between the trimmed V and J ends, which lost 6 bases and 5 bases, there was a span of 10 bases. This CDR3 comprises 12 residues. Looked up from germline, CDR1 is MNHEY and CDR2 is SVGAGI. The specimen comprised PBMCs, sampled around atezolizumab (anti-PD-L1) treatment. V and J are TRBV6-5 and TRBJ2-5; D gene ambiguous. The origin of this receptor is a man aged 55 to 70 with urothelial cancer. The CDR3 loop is CASRRPGETQYF. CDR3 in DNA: TGTGCCAGCAGACGTCCCGGGGAGACCCAGTACTTC.